The TCR beta chain under discussion was sequenced for a study of T cell changes during pregnancy in multiple sclerosis. This CDR3 comprises 16 residues. The ends were cut back, 0 bases at V and 0 bases at J, with 6 bases in the middle. Germline CDR1 reads LNHNV; CDR2 reads YYDKDF (reference sequence). The data were produced by immunoSEQ multiplex PCR, yet TCRdb's version contains in-frame clones alone and is incomplete. The data show more than 100,000 clones, almost 95% seen once. The chain has TRBV15 and TRBJ2-6, with a tentative D call TRBD2 (5 bases). This specimen consisted of peripheral blood, obtained after pregnancy. This receptor was obtained from a female donor with multiple sclerosis, enrolled in a pregnancy study. In DNA, the CDR3 is TGTGCCACCAGCAGAGATGGACTCTCTGGGGCCAACGTCCTGACTTTC. It yields the protein CATSRDGLSGANVLTF.